This TCR beta chain was sequenced for a study of blood T cell repertoires in COVID-19. In the study overall: PBMCs, B-cell-depleted T cells, or T cells provided the cDNA or gDNA that made up the material.

Profiled with immunoSEQ multiplex PCR; TCRdb holds only in-frame clones, not every one. This table holds 250,000 to 350,000 clones, roughly 86% found once. Participant-given clinical history determined each cohort assignment. No more than 2 weeks before study entry, exposed participants had met a case of COVID-19. Material: PBMCs or T cells enriched from blood (not recorded which). The TCR was taken from a woman between 50 and 59 years old who had been exposed to COVID-19.

DNA for the CDR3: TGTGCCAGCAGTGATTCCTGGGACAGGGGGCCATATGGCTACACCTTC. Its protein product is CASSDSWDRGPYGYTF. The V gene is TRBV27, the J gene TRBJ1-2; 12 bases agree with TRBD1. V shed 5 bases, J shed 5 bases, and the junction held 9 bases outside the gene matches. The CDR3 has 16 amino acids. CDR1 MNHEY and CDR2 SMNVEV come from the germline V gene (reference sequence).